What follows are 24 T cell receptor beta chains derived from one specimen sequenced in a study of blood T cells in healthy people across ages. Primed by a sample-barcoded 5' primer and a J-beta primer mix, a second PCR proceeded for about 7 to 11 cycles. TCRdb itself ran the 5' RACE reads through MiXCR, one entry per CDR3 protein. The sample holds fewer than 900,000 distinct CDR3 sequences, 35% to 45% seen once. The sample taken for sequencing was blood. The receptor source for this set is a woman aged 60-75 years in good health.

The chain carries TRBV7-9 and TRBJ2-7; D is ambiguous. Germline V gene lookup returns CDR1 SEHNR and CDR2 FQNEAQ (reference sequence). Trimming removed 2 bases from V and 6 bases from J, with 5 bases in between. The length of the CDR3 is 11 residues. The CDR3 spells CASSLSCEQYF. Here the CDR3 DNA reads TGTGCCAGCAGCTTATCATGCGAGCAGTACTTC.

The V and J genes are TRBV6-2 or TRBV6-3 and TRBJ2-5; D uncertain. The CDR3 spans 12 residues. The germline V and J ends were trimmed by 2 bases and 11 bases, with 12 bases remaining between them. CDR1 is MNHEY and CDR2 is SVGEGT in the germline V gene. CDR3 residues: CASSYLVNEQYF. CDR3 in DNA: TGTGCCAGCAGTTACCTTGTCAATGAGCAGTACTTC.

This clonotype has ten or more counts. The chain recombines TRBV9 with TRBJ2-1, with D perhaps TRBD1 or TRBD2 (5 bases each). The CDR3 loop spans 18 amino acids. The V and J ends lost 0 bases and 2 bases respectively, with 18 bases between them. Germline-derived CDR1 and CDR2 are SGDLS and YYNGEE. The chain's CDR3 is CASSVAKSVGTAYNEQFF. In nucleotides, the CDR3 is TGTGCCAGCAGCGTAGCAAAATCGGTCGGGACCGCCTACAATGAGCAGTTCTTC.

The chain combines TRBV29-1 with TRBJ2-7; 9 bases are a match to TRBD2. With V trimmed by 6 bases and J by 6 bases, 12 bases remained unmatched. There are 14 residues in the CDR3. From germline, CDR1 is SQVTM and CDR2 ANQGSEA. The CDR3 DNA is TGCAGCGTACGGGAAGGCCTAGCGGGGTCCGAGCAGTACTTC. This codes for CSVREGLAGSEQYF.

The chain has TRBV20-1 and TRBJ2-5; D possibly corresponds to TRBD2 (7 bases). The CDR3 has 18 residues. V lost 1 base, J lost 3 bases, and 24 bases lay in between. Per germline, CDR1 DFQATT and CDR2 SNEGSKA (reference sequence). The CDR3 reads CSARGWEHRGGSEETQYF. CDR3 bases: TGCAGTGCTAGAGGCTGGGAACATAGGGGGGGGAGCGAAGAGACCCAGTACTTC.

The CDR3 region has the DNA TGCGCCAGCAGCCAAGATGCGCTAGCGGGGGGAAGACAAGAGACCCAGTACTTC. Residues: CASSQDALAGGRQETQYF. The chain combines TRBV4-1 with TRBJ2-5; 11 nucleotides match TRBD2. CDR1 is MGHRA, CDR2 YSYEKL, per germline. This CDR3 is 18 amino acids long. The V segment lost 0 bases and the J segment 2 bases; nucleotides outside the gene matches: 8.

The V and J genes are TRBV5-8 and TRBJ1-1, with D possibly being TRBD1 (5 bases). CDR3 length: 15 amino acids. V was cut by 0 bases and J by 4 bases, with 13 bases left in between. Looked up from germline, CDR1 is SGHTS and CDR2 is YDEGEE. The CDR3 loop is CASSLEVRASTEAFF. CDR3 coding DNA: TGTGCCAGCAGCTTGGAGGTCAGGGCTAGCACTGAAGCTTTCTTT.

This clonotype was seen more than once but under ten times. The rearrangement links TRBV7-9 to TRBJ2-4, with 11 bases matching TRBD1. The V segment lost 1 base and the J segment 0 bases; nucleotides outside the gene matches: 8. Germline V gene data show CDR1 as SEHNR and CDR2 as FQNEAQ (reference sequence). The CDR3 is 19 residues long. In DNA, the CDR3 is TGTGCCAGCAGCTTAGGGGGGACAGGGGGGACGCTAGCCAAAAACATTCAGTACTTC. It yields the protein CASSLGGTGGTLAKNIQYF.

This clonotype was observed at least ten times. J is TRBJ2-7 and V is TRBV29-1, with 7 bases identical to TRBD1. The CDR3 spans 12 residues. J was trimmed by 5 bases and V by 6 bases; bases with no gene match: 7. Germline CDR1 SQVTM, CDR2 ANQGSEA. The CDR3 sequence is CSVLTGFNEQYF. Written as DNA, the CDR3 is TGCAGCGTGTTGACAGGGTTTAACGAGCAGTACTTC.

This clonotype was detected only once. A read error is possible here, since a much larger clone lies one base away. The genes are TRBV29-1 and TRBJ2-1, with 8 bases aligning to TRBD2. With 5 bases clipped from V and 13 bases from J, the junction kept 25 bases outside the gene matches. The CDR3 runs to 17 residues. The germline gives CDR1 SQVTM, CDR2 ANQGSEA. For the CDR3, the DNA is TGCAGCGTTCTCCGGTGGGATATCGGGAGGGAGGCAGAGACCCAGTTCTTC. Residues: CSVLRWDIGREAETQFF.

The CDR3 DNA sequence: TGTGCCATCGGCGCTACAGGATTGGGACTAGCAGTCAATGAGCAGTTCTTC. It encodes CAIGATGLGLAVNEQFF. The genes are TRBV28 and TRBJ2-1, with TRBD2 identical over 9 bases. This CDR3 has 17 amino acids. J was trimmed by 6 bases and V by 10 bases; bases with no gene match: 19. Germline lookup yields CDR1 MDHEN and CDR2 SYDVKM.

This rearrangement joins TRBV20-1 to TRBJ2-5; 7 positions agree with TRBD2. Near its end, the DNA agrees better with TRBJ2-7, so the J call may be wrong. The V gene's germline CDR1 is DFQATT and CDR2 SNEGSKA (reference sequence). The CDR3 runs 14 residues. The CDR3 reads CSAPRGGRGDEQYF. CDR3 sequence (DNA): TGCAGTGCCCCCCGGGGCGGGAGAGGCGACGAGCAGTACTTC.

V and J are TRBV19 and TRBJ1-3, with no clear D. This CDR3 is 13 amino acids long. Germline V CDR1 and CDR2: LNHDA, SQIVND (reference sequence). Trimming shortened V by 5 bases and J by 0 bases, and 5 bases separated the two germline ends. The CDR3 loop is CASSAGSGNTIYF. In DNA form, the CDR3 reads TGTGCCAGTAGTGCCGGCTCTGGAAACACCATATATTTT.

The rearrangement joins TRBV27 to TRBJ2-1; the D is unclear. V shed 10 bases and J shed 8 bases, with 12 bases lying between them. Germline CDR1 MNHEY, CDR2 SMNVEV (reference sequence). This CDR3 region has 11 residues. This CDR3 reads CATNLGHEQFF. Here the CDR3 DNA reads TGTGCCACAAACCTGGGTCATGAGCAGTTCTTC.

The rearrangement uses TRBV7-9 and TRBJ1-4; D is uncertain. V dropped 4 bases and J dropped 5 bases, with 11 bases sitting between them. The CDR3 extends over 14 amino acids. The germline V gene has CDR1 SEHNR and CDR2 FQNEAQ (reference sequence). This CDR3 reads CASSSSTNNEKLFF. DNA of the CDR3: TGTGCCAGCAGCTCCTCGACGAACAATGAAAAACTGTTTTTT.

This clonotype appeared a few times. This chain links TRBV5-1 with TRBJ2-1, with 8 nucleotides matching TRBD2. The junction had 10 bases not matched to a gene; V was cut back by 6 bases and J by 5 bases. The V gene's germline CDR1 is SGHRS and CDR2 YFSETQ. This CDR3 has 15 residues. CDR3 region: CASIPGAGVHNEQFF. The CDR3 DNA reads as TGCGCCAGCATCCCCGGAGCGGGAGTTCACAATGAGCAGTTCTTC. Using reference TRBV5-1 and TRBJ2-1 for the parts outside the CDR3, the full variable domain is KAGVTQTPRYLIKTRGQQVTLSCSPISGHRSVSWYQQTPGQGLQFLFEYFSETQRNKGNFPGRFSGRQFSNSRSEMNVSTLELGDSALYLCASIPGAGVHNEQFFGPGTRLTVL.

J is TRBJ2-7 and V is TRBV12-3 or TRBV12-4; no clear D gene. The tail of the sequence fits TRBJ2-5 better, so the J call may be wrong. CDR3 length: 15 amino acids. The CDR3 sequence is CASSLGGRAQETQYF. CDR3 sequence (DNA): TGTGCCAGCAGCCTGGGTGGACGCGCGCAGGAGACCCAGTACTTC.

The chain has TRBV7-2 and TRBJ2-6; maybe TRBD2 (6 bases). Trimming pared 3 bases from V and 0 bases from J, leaving 12 bases between. The CDR3 totals 17 residues. The germline V gene encodes CDR1 SGHTA and CDR2 FQGNSA. The CDR3 loop reads CASSFGGPISGANVLTF. CDR3 nucleotide sequence: TGTGCCAGCAGCTTCGGGGGTCCTATCTCTGGGGCCAACGTCCTGACTTTC.

The chain joins TRBV3-1 to TRBJ2-1; D gene uncertain. The germline gives CDR1 LGHDT, CDR2 YNNKEL (reference sequence). The CDR3 spans 11 residues. V lost 1 base to trimming and J lost 12 bases, with 7 bases between them. Here the CDR3 reads CASSQAYGQFF. As DNA, the CDR3 is TGTGCCAGCAGCCAAGCCTATGGGCAGTTCTTC.

Turning to this clonotype: A much larger clone is a single base away; this may be a read error. CDR3 bases: TGCAGCGCTATGGGACAGACCGACGAGCAGTACTTC. This codes for CSAMGQTDEQYF. The chain links TRBV29-1 to TRBJ2-7, with TRBD1 identical over 7 bases. The CDR3 consists of 12 residues. With V trimmed by 7 bases and J by 5 bases, 8 bases remained unmatched. CDR1 is SQVTM and CDR2 is ANQGSEA in the germline V gene.

The genes are TRBV6-5 and TRBJ2-1; D gene ambiguous. The V end was cut by 5 bases, the J end by 5 bases, with 16 bases between. Germline V gives CDR1 MNHEY, CDR2 SVGAGI. CDR3 length equals 15 residues. The CDR3 loop reads CASSRYSTLNNEQFF. CDR3 bases: TGTGCCAGCAGTCGTTACAGCACCCTGAACAATGAGCAGTTCTTC.

This clonotype was picked up a small number of times. The rearrangement links TRBV12-3 or TRBV12-4 to TRBJ2-5; 9 bases are a match to TRBD1. Trimming removed 3 bases from V and 7 bases from J; junction bases left unmatched: 9. The CDR3 extends over 15 amino acids. The CDR3 DNA reads as TGTGCCAGCAGTTTTTGGGACAGGGTGTTAGGGACCCAGTACTTC. Amino acids: CASSFWDRVLGTQYF.

CDR3 residues: CASSLAQGADEQFF. The CDR3, as DNA: TGCGCCAGCAGCTTGGCACAGGGGGCCGATGAGCAGTTCTTC. The V call is TRBV5-1, the J call TRBJ2-1; TRBD1 agrees at 9 bases. The CDR3 runs to 14 residues. Germline loops: CDR1 SGHRS, CDR2 YFSETQ. V was clipped by 0 bases and J by 8 bases; unmatched bases: 3.

In the case of this clonotype: This may arise from a read error, as a much more abundant clone is one base away. This chain connects TRBV7-2 to TRBJ2-1, with D uncertain. The CDR3 length is 12 residues. Germline V gene lookup returns CDR1 SGHTA and CDR2 FQGNSA. CDR3 amino acids: CASSLDYNGQFF. DNA of the CDR3: TGTGCCAGCAGCTTAGATTACAATGGGCAGTTCTTC. Based on the CDR3 plus reference TRBV7-2 and TRBJ2-1, the full variable domain is GAGVSQSPSNKVTEKGKDVELRCDPISGHTALYWYRQSLGQGLEFLIYFQGNSAPDKSGLPSDRFSAERTGGSVSTLTIQRTQQEDSAVYLCASSLDYNGQFFGPGTRLTVL.